The present T cell receptor (beta chain) was sequenced within a study of T-cell reconstitution after alpha-beta-depleted transplantation in children. Study results and limitations: Several hundred rapidly expanded clones from non-depleted graft cells reportedly supplied alpha-beta T cells about two months post-transplant. Fresh T-cell production supplied most of the T-cell counts and diversity seen one year after transplant.

By proportion, this clonotype is large (0.1 to 1%). Its antigen remains unknown. Unique molecular identifiers were incorporated when the TCRbeta library was constructed. MiXCR, run by TCRdb on the PCR reads, gives a single entry per CDR3 protein. The sample shows around 5,900 distinct CDR3 sequences, 15% to 18% of them seen only once. The CDR3 loop spans 17 amino acids. The V gene lost 3 bases and the J gene lost 0 bases, with 17 bases spanning the gap. Germline V gene data show CDR1 as SEHNR and CDR2 as FQNEAQ (reference sequence). This chain uses TRBV7-9 with TRBJ1-1, with a possible D match to TRBD1 (5 bases). The sequence derives from a patient under 10 years old who had a stem cell transplant for inherited bone marrow failure, so the T cells may come from the graft donor. The sample consisted of PBMCs, mostly from graft donor cells, taken 180 days after TCRalphabeta/CD19-depleted stem cell transplant. The CDR3 DNA reads TGTGCCAGCAGCTTTCGTTCCAGGGAAGGGATGAACACTGAAGCTTTCTTT. As protein: CASSFRSREGMNTEAFF.